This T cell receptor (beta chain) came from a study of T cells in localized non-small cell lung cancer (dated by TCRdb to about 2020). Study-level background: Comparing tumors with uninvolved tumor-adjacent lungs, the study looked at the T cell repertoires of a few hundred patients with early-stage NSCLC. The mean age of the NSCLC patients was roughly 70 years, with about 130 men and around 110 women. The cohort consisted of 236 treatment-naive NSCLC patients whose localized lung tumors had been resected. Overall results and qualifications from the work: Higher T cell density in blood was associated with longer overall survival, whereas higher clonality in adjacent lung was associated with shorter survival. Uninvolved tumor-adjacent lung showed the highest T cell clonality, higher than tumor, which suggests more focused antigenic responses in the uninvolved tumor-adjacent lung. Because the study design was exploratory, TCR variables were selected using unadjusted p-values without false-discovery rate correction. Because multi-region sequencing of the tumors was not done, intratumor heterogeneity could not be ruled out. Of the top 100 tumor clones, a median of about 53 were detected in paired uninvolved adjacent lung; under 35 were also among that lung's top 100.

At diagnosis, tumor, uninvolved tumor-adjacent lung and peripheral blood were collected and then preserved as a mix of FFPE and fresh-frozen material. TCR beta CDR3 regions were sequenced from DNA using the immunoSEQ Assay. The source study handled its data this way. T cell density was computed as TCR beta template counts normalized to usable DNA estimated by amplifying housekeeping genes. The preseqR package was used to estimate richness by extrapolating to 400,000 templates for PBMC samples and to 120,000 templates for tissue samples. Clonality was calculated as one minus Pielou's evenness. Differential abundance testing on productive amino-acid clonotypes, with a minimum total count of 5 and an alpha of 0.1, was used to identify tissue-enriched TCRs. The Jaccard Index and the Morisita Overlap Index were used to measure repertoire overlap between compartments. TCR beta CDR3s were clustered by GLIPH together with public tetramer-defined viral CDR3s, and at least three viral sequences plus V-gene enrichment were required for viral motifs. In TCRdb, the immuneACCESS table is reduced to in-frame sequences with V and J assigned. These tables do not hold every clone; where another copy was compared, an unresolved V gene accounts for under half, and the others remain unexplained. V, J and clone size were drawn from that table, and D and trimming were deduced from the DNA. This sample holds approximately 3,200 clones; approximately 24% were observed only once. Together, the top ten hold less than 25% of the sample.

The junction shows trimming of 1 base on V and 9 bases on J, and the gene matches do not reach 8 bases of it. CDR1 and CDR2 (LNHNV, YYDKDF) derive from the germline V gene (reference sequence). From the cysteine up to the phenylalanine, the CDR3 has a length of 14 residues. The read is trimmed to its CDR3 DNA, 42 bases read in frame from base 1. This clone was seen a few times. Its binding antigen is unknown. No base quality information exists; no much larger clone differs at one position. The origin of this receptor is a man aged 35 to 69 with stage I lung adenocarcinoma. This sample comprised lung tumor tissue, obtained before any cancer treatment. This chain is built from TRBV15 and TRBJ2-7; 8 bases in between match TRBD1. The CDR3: CATSRGRGRGWQYF. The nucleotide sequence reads TGTGCCACCAGCAGAGGCAGGGGGCGCGGGTGGCAGTACTTC.